The clone carrying this T cell receptor (beta chain) appeared a few times. What it binds is not known. Some clones are missing from TCRdb's copy, which holds only in-frame ones; the method was immunoSEQ multiplex PCR. The sample holds tens of thousands of clones, around three quarters seen once. These data are taken from a study of chemoradiotherapy in HPV16-positive cancers. CDR1 and CDR2 from the germline V gene are SEHNR and FQNEAQ (reference sequence). CDR3 size: 15 residues. Deletions cut 4 bases from V and 3 bases from J, with 13 bases between. Study-wide results and limits: For HPV16-positive patients, expanding HPV-responsive T cells associated with longer recurrence-free survival.

This chain connects TRBV7-9 to TRBJ1-5; weak D call: TRBD1 (6 bases). Sequences were derived from blood, sampled from a patient who underwent chemoradiotherapy. This TCR derives from a human donor with HPV-associated anogenital cancer. The DNA of the CDR3 is TGTGCCAGCAGCTCAGAAGGGGGTTCCAATCAGCCCCAGCATTTT. Protein product: CASSSEGGSNQPQHF. The full variable domain, its missing parts supplied by reference TRBV7-9 and TRBJ1-5, is DTGVSQNPRHKITKRGQNVTFRCDPISEHNRLYWYRQTLGQGPEFLTYFQNEAQLEKSRLLSDRFSAERPKGSFSTLEIQRTEQGDSAMYLCASSSEGGSNQPQHFGDGTRLSIL.